This TCR beta chain originates from a study of blood T cell repertoires in COVID-19 (TCRdb year 2020). Some background on the complete study: The collaborator samples originated in the United States, Italy and Spain and spanned the acute and convalescent phases of COVID-19. The repertoires were made available in a free public database intended to serve as a resource for research on the immune response to SARS-CoV-2. Subjects who had been exposed to COVID-19, were actively infected with it, or had recovered from it provided the deeply sampled blood TCRbeta repertoires that made up the dataset. Sample metadata almost always included a de-identified subject ID, COVID-19 status, age in years and sex. The material from the prospective study consisted of cDNA or gDNA derived from T cells, B-cell-depleted T cells, or PBMCs. The samples were drawn from the first 160 participants of the ongoing ImmuneRACE study and from 950 to 1,500 subjects provided by 6 global collaborators. Where HLA class I and class II types were available, the types were taken from metadata supplied by the sample provider, not from assay-based typing. Study-wide findings and limitations: How much clinical and demographic metadata was included differed by source and by participant, and the metadata was provided uncurated.

Including cysteine and phenylalanine, the CDR3 has 13 amino acids. The entry retains the CDR3 DNA only, 39 bases that are in frame from base 1. The germline V gene gives CDR1 as SGHDT and CDR2 as YYEEEE. V was cut back by 2 bases and J by 7 bases, leaving a gap of 12 bases between them. One collaborating source in Seattle enrolled patients while the patients were actively infected and followed the patients over time throughout the course of disease. Collaborating institutions collected whole blood in K2EDTA tubes following their own protocols. For TCRbeta analysis, collaborators shipped samples as frozen whole blood, isolated PBMCs, or DNA extracted from either of those sample types. TCRbeta CDR3 regions were amplified from genomic DNA using the immunoSEQ Assay, a bias-controlled multiplex PCR. As for how the authors treated the data: Nucleated cell counts per sample were estimated from amplification of reference gene primers within the assay. Sequence reads were collapsed and filtered to measure the absolute abundance of every unique TCRbeta CDR3 rearrangement. For each sample, productive Simpson clonality was calculated by taking the square root of Simpson's diversity index across productive rearrangements. This is the immuneACCESS table as TCRdb keeps it, with only in-frame sequences that have V and J called. A part of the clones is gone; compared with another copy, unresolved V genes explain less than half, and the rest is unexplained. The V and J calls and clone size come from that table; D and trimming were worked out from the DNA. The sample includes approximately 480,000 clones, with approximately 89% observed a single time. The top ten clones comprise roughly 0.84% of the sample.

Details on this clone: Its specific antigen is unknown. No per-base quality is available; no much larger clone lies one base away.

Sequencing was done on a sample of peripheral blood. The sequence was obtained from a man aged 18 to 30 with COVID-19, enrolled during active disease. This sequence uses TRBV5-6 and TRBJ1-2; perhaps TRBD1 is the D gene, with 6 bases matching. The CDR3 protein sequence reads: CASSFGGRSGYTF. The nucleotide sequence is TGTGCCAGCAGCTTCGGGGGGCGGAGTGGCTACACCTTC.